This T cell receptor beta chain emerged from a study of shared clonotypes between healthy human individuals. This table comes from immunoSEQ multiplex PCR, and its TCRdb copy is limited to in-frame clones, with some not included. The sample lists around 700,000 clones; roughly 70% were seen once. Germline loops: CDR1 MNHEY, CDR2 SMNVEV (reference sequence). The CDR3 sequence is 18 residues long. V lost 3 bases, J lost 2 bases, and 7 bases stayed unmatched. Sample: memory CD4+ T cells sorted from blood. The subset here: CD45RA-negative fraction. This TCR derives from a woman aged 30 to 39 in good health. The chain links TRBV27 to TRBJ2-7; 16 positions agree with TRBD2. CDR3 sequence (DNA): TGTGCCAGCAGTTTCGGGACTAGCGGGAGGGCCTTAACCTACGAGCAGTACTTC. Translation: CASSFGTSGRALTYEQYF.